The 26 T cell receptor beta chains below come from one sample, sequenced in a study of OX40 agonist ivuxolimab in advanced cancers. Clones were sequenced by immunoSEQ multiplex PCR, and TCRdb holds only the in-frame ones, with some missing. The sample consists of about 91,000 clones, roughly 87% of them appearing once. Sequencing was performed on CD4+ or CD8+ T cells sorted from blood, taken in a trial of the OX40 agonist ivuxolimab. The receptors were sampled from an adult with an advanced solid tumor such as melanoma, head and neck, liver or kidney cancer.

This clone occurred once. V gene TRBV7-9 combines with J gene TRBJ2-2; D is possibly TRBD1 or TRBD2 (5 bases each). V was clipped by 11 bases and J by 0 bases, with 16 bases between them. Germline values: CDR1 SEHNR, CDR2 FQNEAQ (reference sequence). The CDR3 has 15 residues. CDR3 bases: TGTGCCGGAACTCGGGACGGGGCGAACACCGGGGAGCTGTTTTTT. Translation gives CAGTRDGANTGELFF. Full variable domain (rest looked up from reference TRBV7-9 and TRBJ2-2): DTGVSQNPRHKITKRGQNVTFRCDPISEHNRLYWYRQTLGQGPEFLTYFQNEAQLEKSRLLSDRFSAERPKGSFSTLEIQRTEQGDSAMYLCAGTRDGANTGELFFGEGSRLTVL.

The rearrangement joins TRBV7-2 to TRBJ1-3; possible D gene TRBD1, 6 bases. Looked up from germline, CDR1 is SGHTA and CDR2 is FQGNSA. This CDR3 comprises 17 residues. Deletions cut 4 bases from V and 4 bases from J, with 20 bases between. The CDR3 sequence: CASSSRLGGLGGNTIYF. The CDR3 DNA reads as TGTGCCAGCAGCTCCCGGCTAGGGGGGCTAGGCGGAAACACCATATATTTT.

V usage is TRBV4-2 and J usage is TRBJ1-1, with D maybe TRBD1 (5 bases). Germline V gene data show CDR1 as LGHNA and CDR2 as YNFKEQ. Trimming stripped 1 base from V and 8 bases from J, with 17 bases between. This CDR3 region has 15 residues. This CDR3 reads CASSQGRARVGEAFF. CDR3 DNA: TGTGCCAGCAGCCAAGGGCGGGCCAGGGTAGGGGAAGCTTTCTTT.

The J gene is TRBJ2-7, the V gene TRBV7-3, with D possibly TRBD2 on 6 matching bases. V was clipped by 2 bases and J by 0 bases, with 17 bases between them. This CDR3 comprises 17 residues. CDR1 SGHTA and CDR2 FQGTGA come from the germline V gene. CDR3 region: CASSLRASRDFSYEQYF. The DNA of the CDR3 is TGTGCCAGCAGCTTACGGGCCAGTAGGGACTTCTCCTACGAGCAGTACTTC.

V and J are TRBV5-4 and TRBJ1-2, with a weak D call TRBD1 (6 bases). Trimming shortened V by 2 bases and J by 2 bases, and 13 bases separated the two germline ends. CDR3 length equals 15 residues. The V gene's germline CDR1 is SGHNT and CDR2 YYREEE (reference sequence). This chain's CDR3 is CASSLAKQGNYGYTF. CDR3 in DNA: TGTGCCAGCAGCTTAGCAAAACAGGGAAACTATGGCTACACCTTC.

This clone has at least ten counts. CDR3 sequence (DNA): TGTGCCAGCTCACCCTCCGGGACAGGGGGCGGCTCACCCCTCCACTTT. This sequence encodes CASSPSGTGGGSPLHF. The V call is TRBV18, the J call TRBJ1-6; 12 positions match TRBD1. The CDR3 contains 16 residues. Germline V gene sequence: CDR1 KGHSH, CDR2 LQKENI. The V and J ends lost 3 bases and 10 bases, in that order; junction bases with no gene match: 7.

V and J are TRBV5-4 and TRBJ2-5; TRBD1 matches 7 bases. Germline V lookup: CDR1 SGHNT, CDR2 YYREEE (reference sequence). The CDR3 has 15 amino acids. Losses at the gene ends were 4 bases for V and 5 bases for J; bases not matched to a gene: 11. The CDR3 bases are TGTGCCAGCAGCAGGGTGGCAGGGGGTGTCGAGACCCAGTACTTC. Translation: CASSRVAGGVETQYF.

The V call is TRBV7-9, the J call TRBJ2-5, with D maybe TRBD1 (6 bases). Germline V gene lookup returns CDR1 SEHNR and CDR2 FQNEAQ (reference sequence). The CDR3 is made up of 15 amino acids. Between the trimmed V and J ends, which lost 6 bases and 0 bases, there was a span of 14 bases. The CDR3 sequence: CASSSWNRDQETQYF. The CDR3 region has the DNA TGTGCCAGCAGTTCATGGAACAGGGACCAAGAGACCCAGTACTTC.

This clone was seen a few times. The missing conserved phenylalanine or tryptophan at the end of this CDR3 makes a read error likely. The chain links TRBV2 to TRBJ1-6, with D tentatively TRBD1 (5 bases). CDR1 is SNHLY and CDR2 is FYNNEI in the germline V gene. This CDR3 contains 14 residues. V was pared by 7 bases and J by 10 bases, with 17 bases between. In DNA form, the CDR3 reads TGTGCCAGCAAAAGGGACGGTGCGGGGTCACCCCTCCACCTT. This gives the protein CASKRDGAGSPLHL.

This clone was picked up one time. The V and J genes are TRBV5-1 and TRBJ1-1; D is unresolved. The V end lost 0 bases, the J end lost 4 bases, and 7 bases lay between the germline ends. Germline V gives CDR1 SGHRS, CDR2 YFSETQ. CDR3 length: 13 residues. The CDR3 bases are TGCGCCAGCAGCTTGGTGCGACGCACTGAAGCTTTCTTT. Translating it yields CASSLVRRTEAFF.

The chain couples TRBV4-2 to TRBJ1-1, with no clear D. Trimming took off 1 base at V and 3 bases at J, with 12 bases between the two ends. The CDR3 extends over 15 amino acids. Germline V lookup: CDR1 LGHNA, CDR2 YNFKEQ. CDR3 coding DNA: TGTGCCAGCAGCCAAGGGGCAGGCTCGGACACTGAAGCTTTCTTT. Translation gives CASSQGAGSDTEAFF.

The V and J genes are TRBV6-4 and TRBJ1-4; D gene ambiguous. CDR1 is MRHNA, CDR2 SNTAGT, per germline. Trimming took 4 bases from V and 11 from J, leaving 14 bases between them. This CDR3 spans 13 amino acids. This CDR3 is CASSAEDTGKLFF. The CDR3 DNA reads TGTGCCAGCAGTGCAGAAGACACTGGGAAACTGTTTTTT.

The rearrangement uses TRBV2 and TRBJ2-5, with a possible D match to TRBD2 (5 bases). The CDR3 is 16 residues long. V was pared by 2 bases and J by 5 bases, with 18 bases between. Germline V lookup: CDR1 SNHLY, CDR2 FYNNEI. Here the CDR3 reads CASSELPPSLVETQYF. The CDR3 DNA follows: TGTGCCAGCAGTGAACTCCCGCCTAGCCTGGTCGAGACCCAGTACTTC.

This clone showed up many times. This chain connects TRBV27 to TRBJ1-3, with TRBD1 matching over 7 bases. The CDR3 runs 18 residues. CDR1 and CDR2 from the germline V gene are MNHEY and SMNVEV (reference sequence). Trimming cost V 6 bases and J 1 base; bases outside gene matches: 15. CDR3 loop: CASRSGLGTAISGNTIYF. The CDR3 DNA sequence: TGTGCCAGCAGATCCGGCCTTGGGACAGCCATTTCTGGAAACACCATATATTTT.

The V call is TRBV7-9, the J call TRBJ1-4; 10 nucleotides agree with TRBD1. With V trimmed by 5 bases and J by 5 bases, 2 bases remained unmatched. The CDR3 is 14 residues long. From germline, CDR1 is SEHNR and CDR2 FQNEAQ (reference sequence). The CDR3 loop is CASSRGQGNEKLFF. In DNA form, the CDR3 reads TGTGCCAGCAGCCGGGGACAGGGGAATGAAAAACTGTTTTTT.

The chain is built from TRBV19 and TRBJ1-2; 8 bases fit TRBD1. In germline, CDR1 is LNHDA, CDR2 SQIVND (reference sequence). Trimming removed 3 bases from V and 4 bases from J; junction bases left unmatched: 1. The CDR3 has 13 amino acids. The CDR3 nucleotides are TGTGCCAGTAGTATCAGGGGGCCCTATGGCTACACCTTC. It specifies CASSIRGPYGYTF.

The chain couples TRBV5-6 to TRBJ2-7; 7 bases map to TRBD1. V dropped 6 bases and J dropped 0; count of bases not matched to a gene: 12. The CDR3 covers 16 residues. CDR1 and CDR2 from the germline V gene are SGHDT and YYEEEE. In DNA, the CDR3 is TGTGCCAGCAATACCCCGGGACAGAGGAGCTCCTACGAGCAGTACTTC. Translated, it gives CASNTPGQRSSYEQYF. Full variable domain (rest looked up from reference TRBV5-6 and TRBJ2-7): DAGVTQSPTHLIKTRGQQVTLRCSPKSGHDTVSWYQQALGQGPQFIFQYYEEEERQRGNFPDRFSGHQFPNYSSELNVNALLLGDSALYLCASNTPGQRSSYEQYFGPGTRLTVT.

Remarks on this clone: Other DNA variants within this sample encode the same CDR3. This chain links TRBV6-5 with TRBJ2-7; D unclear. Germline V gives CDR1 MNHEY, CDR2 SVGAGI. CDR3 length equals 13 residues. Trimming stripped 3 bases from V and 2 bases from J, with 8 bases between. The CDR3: CASSYPGTYEQYF. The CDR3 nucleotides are TGTGCCAGCAGTTATCCGGGTACCTACGAGCAGTACTTC.

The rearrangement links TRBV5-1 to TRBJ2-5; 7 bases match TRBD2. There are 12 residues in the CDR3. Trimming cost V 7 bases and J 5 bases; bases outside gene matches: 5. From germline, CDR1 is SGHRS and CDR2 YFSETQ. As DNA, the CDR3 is TGCGCCAGCGGCAGGGAGGGGGAGACCCAGTACTTC. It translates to CASGREGETQYF.

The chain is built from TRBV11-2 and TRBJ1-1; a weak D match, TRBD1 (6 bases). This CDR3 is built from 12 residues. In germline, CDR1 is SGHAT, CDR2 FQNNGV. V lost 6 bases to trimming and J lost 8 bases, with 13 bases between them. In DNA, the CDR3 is TGTGCCAGCAGAACTTGGGGGACAGAAGCTTTCTTT. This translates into CASRTWGTEAFF. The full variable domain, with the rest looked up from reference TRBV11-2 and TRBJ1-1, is EAGVAQSPRYKIIEKRQSVAFWCNPISGHATLYWYQQILGQGPKLLIQFQNNGVVDDSQLPKDRFSAERLKGVDSTLKIQPAKLEDSAVYLCASRTWGTEAFFGQGTRLTVV.

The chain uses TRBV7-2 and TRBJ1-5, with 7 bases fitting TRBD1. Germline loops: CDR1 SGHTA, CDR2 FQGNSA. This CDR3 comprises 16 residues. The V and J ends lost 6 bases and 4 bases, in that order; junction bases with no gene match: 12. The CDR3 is CASRPAAGTDNQPQHF. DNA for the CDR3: TGTGCCAGCAGGCCAGCAGCCGGGACAGATAATCAGCCCCAGCATTTT.

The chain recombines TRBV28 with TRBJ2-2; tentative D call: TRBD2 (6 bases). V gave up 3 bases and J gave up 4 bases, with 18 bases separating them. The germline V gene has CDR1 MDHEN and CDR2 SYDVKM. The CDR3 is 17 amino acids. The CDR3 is CASSFLVPGTATGELFF. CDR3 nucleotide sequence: TGTGCCAGCAGTTTCCTAGTCCCTGGGACTGCCACCGGGGAGCTGTTTTTT.

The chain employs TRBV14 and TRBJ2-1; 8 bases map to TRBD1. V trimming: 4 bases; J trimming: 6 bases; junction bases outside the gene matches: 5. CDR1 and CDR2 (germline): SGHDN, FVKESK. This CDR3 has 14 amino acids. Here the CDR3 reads CASSRVTGGNEQFF. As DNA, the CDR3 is TGTGCCAGCAGCCGTGTAACAGGGGGCAATGAGCAGTTCTTC.

Here the CDR3 reads CASSFRGGQGNQPQHF. For the CDR3, the DNA is TGTGCCAGCAGCTTTAGGGGGGGACAGGGCAATCAGCCCCAGCATTTT. This chain links TRBV7-2 with TRBJ1-5, with 8 bases matching TRBD1. CDR1 and CDR2 from the germline V gene are SGHTA and FQGNSA. This CDR3 comprises 16 residues. J lost 2 bases, V lost 3 bases, and 6 bases had no gene match.

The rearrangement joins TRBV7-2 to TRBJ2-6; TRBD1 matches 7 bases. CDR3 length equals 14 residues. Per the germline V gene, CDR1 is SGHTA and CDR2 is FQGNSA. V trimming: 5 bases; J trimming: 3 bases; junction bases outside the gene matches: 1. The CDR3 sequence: CASSDRVGANVLTF. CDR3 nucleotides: TGTGCCAGCAGCGACAGGGTTGGGGCCAACGTCCTGACTTTC.

This chain's CDR3 is CASSIEDGLYGYTF. CDR3 nucleotides: TGTGCCAGTAGTATCGAGGACGGACTCTATGGCTACACCTTC. The gene calls are TRBV19 and TRBJ1-2, with D unclear. The CDR3 covers 14 residues. Germline V gives CDR1 LNHDA, CDR2 SQIVND (reference sequence). Trimming shortened V by 3 bases and J by 4 bases, and 12 bases separated the two germline ends.